Below are 27 T cell receptor beta chains sequenced from a single sample in a study of T cells in Graves' hyperthyroidism and ophthalmopathy. Regions amplified from RNA transcripts were the TCR beta CDR3 regions. The study used the HTBI primer set for a first-round RT-PCR of the TCR CDR3. In TCRdb, the multiplex PCR reads were re-called with MiXCR into one record per CDR3 protein. The sample has some 250,000 distinct CDR3 sequences, roughly 14% seen once. Sequencing input: blood. Every receptor here comes from a woman aged 40-49 years with Graves' hyperthyroidism that later progressed to Graves' ophthalmopathy.

The V gene is TRBV11-2, the J gene TRBJ2-2; 11 bases map to TRBD1. Germline CDR1 reads SGHAT; CDR2 reads FQNNGV. V dropped 5 bases and J dropped 5; count of bases not matched to a gene: 7. The length of the CDR3 is 16 residues. The CDR3 DNA is TGTGCCAGCAGCCCTATCTGGGACAGGGGGACCGGGGAGCTGTTTTTT. Residues: CASSPIWDRGTGELFF.

The gene calls are TRBV20-1 and TRBJ1-1; the D gene is possibly TRBD1 (5 bases). The ends were cut back, 3 bases at V and 1 base at J, with 12 bases in the middle. The CDR3 loop spans 14 amino acids. Germline assignment: CDR1 DFQATT and CDR2 SNEGSKA (reference sequence). This chain's CDR3 is CSASGTGENTEAFF. The CDR3, as DNA: TGCAGTGCTAGTGGAACAGGAGAGAACACTGAAGCTTTCTTT.

The chain employs TRBV28 and TRBJ2-2, with TRBD2 identical over 9 bases. This CDR3 is built from 16 residues. Per the germline V gene, CDR1 is MDHEN and CDR2 is SYDVKM. V lost 5 bases, J lost 5 bases, and 9 bases stayed unmatched. In nucleotides, the CDR3 is TGTGCCAGCAGTATCGTTAGCGGGAGTTATACCGGGGAGCTGTTTTTT. Encoded protein: CASSIVSGSYTGELFF.

The chain combines TRBV12-3 or TRBV12-4 with TRBJ1-1; D is ambiguous. This CDR3 is built from 13 residues. Trimming shortened V by 6 bases and J by 6 bases, and 14 bases separated the two germline ends. The CDR3 region is CASRPTDGAEAFF. The CDR3, as DNA: TGTGCCAGCAGACCTACCGACGGCGCTGAAGCTTTCTTT.

Many counts were recorded for this clonotype. The rearrangement links TRBV2 to TRBJ1-5; D is perhaps TRBD1 (5 bases). Trimming stripped 8 bases from V and 7 bases from J, with 15 bases between. The CDR3 length is 13 residues. The germline CDR1 and CDR2 sequences are SNHLY and FYNNEI. The CDR3 loop reads CASGGGERQPQHF. In DNA form, the CDR3 reads TGTGCCAGCGGGGGGGGAGAACGACAGCCCCAGCATTTT.

This rearrangement joins TRBV5-1 to TRBJ2-1; 12 bases fit TRBD2. V was clipped by 6 bases and J by 9 bases; unmatched bases: 10. CDR3 size: 15 residues. Per the germline V gene, CDR1 is SGHRS and CDR2 is YFSETQ. CDR3 sequence (DNA): TGCGCCAGCATTTGGGCTAGCGGGAGGGCCAGTGAGCAGTTCTTC. This encodes CASIWASGRASEQFF.

This clonotype was found many times. The V gene is TRBV20-1, the J gene TRBJ2-1; 8 bases map to TRBD2. The CDR3 extends over 16 amino acids. The J segment lost 1 base and the V segment lost 5 bases, leaving 10 bases of the junction unmatched. The germline CDR1 and CDR2 sequences are DFQATT and SNEGSKA (reference sequence). The DNA for the CDR3 is TGCAGTGCTCCTAGCCTAAGCGGGAGTTCCTACAATGAGCAGTTCTTC. Translated, it gives CSAPSLSGSSYNEQFF.

J is TRBJ1-1 and V is TRBV5-4; no reliable D call. The CDR3 is 15 residues long. Germline CDR1 is SGHNT and CDR2 is YYREEE (reference sequence). With 0 bases removed from V and 4 bases from J, the gap between germline ends came to 13 bases. The CDR3 DNA reads TGTGCCAGCAGCTTGGTAAAGGGAAGTATCACTGAAGCTTTCTTT. It encodes CASSLVKGSITEAFF.

This clonotype was observed many times. V gene TRBV12-3 or TRBV12-4 combines with J gene TRBJ2-1; possible D gene TRBD1, 5 bases. This CDR3 has 19 residues. Trimming pared 1 base from V and 0 bases from J, leaving 19 bases between. The CDR3 nucleotides are TGTGCCAGCAGTTTAGGGGGCGTCAGGTATCCGAGCTCCTACAATGAGCAGTTCTTC. Translated, it gives CASSLGGVRYPSSYNEQFF.

This clonotype showed up just a few times. The genes are TRBV6-1 and TRBJ1-3, with 9 nucleotides matching TRBD1. CDR1 and CDR2 (germline): MNHNS, SASEGT. CDR3 length: 16 amino acids. The trim removed 7 bases at V and 0 bases at J, leaving 7 bases unmatched. CDR3 sequence: CASTRGQGSSGNTIYF. The CDR3 DNA follows: TGTGCCAGCACCCGGGGACAGGGTTCCTCTGGAAACACCATATATTTT.

This clonotype was found many times. V usage is TRBV28 and J usage is TRBJ2-7; TRBD2 agrees at 7 bases. V gave up 6 bases and J gave up 3 bases; unmatched junction bases: 8. The CDR3 runs to 14 residues. CDR1 and CDR2 (germline): MDHEN, SYDVKM. CDR3 nucleotides: TGTGCCAGCAGGGAAGCGGGGTTAGACTACGAGCAGTACTTC. This codes for CASREAGLDYEQYF.

The V and J genes are TRBV11-3 and TRBJ2-3; 9 positions match TRBD2. The CDR3 totals 15 residues. Looked up from germline, CDR1 is SGHNT and CDR2 is YENEEA. V lost 1 base, J lost 6 bases, and 5 bases stayed unmatched. The CDR3 is CASSLVAGVLDTQYF. In nucleotides, the CDR3 is TGTGCCAGCAGCTTAGTAGCGGGAGTACTTGATACGCAGTATTTT.

This clonotype came up many times. V gene TRBV27 combines with J gene TRBJ2-3; 10 nucleotides line up with TRBD2. The V and J ends lost 7 bases and 4 bases, in that order; junction bases with no gene match: 8. Germline CDR1 MNHEY, CDR2 SMNVEV (reference sequence). This CDR3 spans 15 amino acids. The CDR3 sequence: CASTESGRAPDTQYF. As DNA, the CDR3 is TGTGCCAGCACCGAGAGCGGGAGGGCCCCAGATACGCAGTATTTT.

This clonotype has more than one count but fewer than ten. V usage is TRBV18 and J usage is TRBJ2-7, with a possible D match to TRBD2 (5 bases). The CDR3 loop spans 15 amino acids. Germline lookup yields CDR1 KGHSH and CDR2 LQKENI. V gave up 3 bases and J gave up 1 base, with 13 bases separating them. The CDR3 sequence is CASSPPLTGSYEQYF. CDR3 sequence (DNA): TGTGCCAGCTCACCTCCCTTAACGGGGTCCTACGAGCAGTACTTC.

This clonotype was counted at least ten times. The chain has TRBV2 and TRBJ2-2; D might be TRBD2 (5 bases). V dropped 4 bases and J dropped 6 bases, with 9 bases sitting between them. Germline V gene data show CDR1 as SNHLY and CDR2 as FYNNEI. The length of the CDR3 is 13 residues. The CDR3 spells CASSGVASGELFF. In DNA, the CDR3 is TGTGCCAGCAGTGGGGTAGCGTCCGGGGAGCTGTTTTTT.

The V and J genes are TRBV29-1 and TRBJ2-1; TRBD2 matches at 10 bases. From germline, CDR1 is SQVTM and CDR2 ANQGSEA. The CDR3 runs 20 residues. The V and J ends lost 7 bases and 3 bases, in that order; junction bases with no gene match: 24. CDR3 bases: TGCAGCGCGGGTTACCCTGTGCGAGCGGGAGGGCAAGGGAACTACAATGAGCAGTTCTTC. Encoded protein: CSAGYPVRAGGQGNYNEQFF.

The V gene is TRBV2, the J gene TRBJ2-5, with TRBD2 identical over 10 bases. The junction had 1 base not matched to a gene; V was cut back by 2 bases and J by 1 base. Germline V gene data show CDR1 as SNHLY and CDR2 as FYNNEI. The CDR3 extends over 15 amino acids. As DNA, the CDR3 is TGTGCCAGCAGTGAACGGACTAGCGGCCAAGAGACCCAGTACTTC. It translates to CASSERTSGQETQYF.

This clonotype was detected only a few times. A read error may explain this, as a much larger clone is one base away. The chain recombines TRBV27 with TRBJ2-1; D not certain. The V gene's germline CDR1 is MNHEY and CDR2 SMNVEV (reference sequence). Deletions cut 0 bases from V and 9 bases from J, with 9 bases between. CDR3 length equals 13 residues. The DNA for the CDR3 is TGTGCCAGCAGTTTATCGAGCGAGGCTGAGCAGTTCTTC. This translates into CASSLSSEAEQFF.

This clonotype showed up many times. This rearrangement joins TRBV15 to TRBJ2-5; 15 bases line up with TRBD2. Germline trimming cut 10 bases from V and 4 bases from J; bases unmatched to any gene: 19. The CDR3 totals 19 residues. CDR1 and CDR2 (germline): LNHNV, YYDKDF (reference sequence). DNA for the CDR3: TGTGCCATCGCGGATAAACGGACTAGCGGGAGGGCCTGGGGAGAGACCCAGTACTTC. It is translated as CAIADKRTSGRAWGETQYF. The full variable domain, in which reference TRBV15 and TRBJ2-5 provide the parts outside the CDR3, is DAMVIQNPRYQVTQFGKPVTLSCSQTLNHNVMYWYQQKSSQAPKLLFHYYDKDFNNEADTPDNFQSRRPNTSFCFLDIRSPGLGDTAMYLCAIADKRTSGRAWGETQYFGPGTRLLVL.

This clonotype was detected only a few times. The chain joins TRBV6-5 to TRBJ1-6, with unresolved D. V was pared by 2 bases and J by 3 bases, with 11 bases between. The CDR3 is 16 amino acids. In germline, CDR1 is MNHEY, CDR2 SVGAGI. The CDR3 here is CASSYRTRIYNSPLHF. CDR3 sequence (DNA): TGTGCCAGCAGTTACCGGACCCGAATCTATAATTCACCCCTCCACTTT.

There are many counts of this clonotype. V is TRBV24-1 and J is TRBJ2-2; 12 bases align to TRBD2. The CDR3 contains 17 residues. Germline CDR1 is KGHDR and CDR2 is SFDVKD. V shed 3 bases and J 1 base; nucleotides not matched to a gene: 2. The CDR3 coding sequence is TGTGCCACCAGTGATCTGGGACTAGCGGGGAACACCGGGGAGCTGTTTTTT. Its translation is CATSDLGLAGNTGELFF.

This clonotype came up many times. The chain uses TRBV2 and TRBJ2-1; no reliable D call. This CDR3 region has 10 residues. The germline gives CDR1 SNHLY, CDR2 FYNNEI. The CDR3 spells CARQPNEQFF. CDR3 in DNA: TGTGCACGACAACCTAATGAGCAGTTCTTC.

This clonotype was seen many times. The rearrangement links TRBV12-3 or TRBV12-4 to TRBJ2-7; 10 nucleotides match TRBD1. V was clipped by 5 bases and J by 3 bases; unmatched bases: 7. This CDR3 has 15 amino acids. DNA of the CDR3: TGTGCCAGCAGTGACCCCGGGACAGGGGTCTACGAGCAGTACTTC. This translates into CASSDPGTGVYEQYF.

This clonotype appeared many times. The chain uses TRBV28 and TRBJ2-3; D not resolved. The CDR3 is 17 amino acids. Germline loops: CDR1 MDHEN, CDR2 SYDVKM. V lost 2 bases, J lost 1 base, and 16 bases lay in between. The CDR3 nucleotides are TGTGCCAGCAGTTTAGGATTGTCTTCCTACGGCACAGATACGCAGTATTTT. Encoded protein: CASSLGLSSYGTDTQYF.

This clonotype turned up a few times. This chain joins TRBV9 and TRBJ2-1; D might be TRBD1 or TRBD2, each matching 5 bases. The CDR3 consists of 14 residues. Trimming left V 8 bases short and J 10 bases short, with 22 bases between. Germline lookup yields CDR1 SGDLS and CDR2 YYNGEE. The CDR3 region is CASSSIYRDLEQFF. DNA for the CDR3: TGTGCCAGTTCGTCAATTTACCGGGACCTCGAGCAGTTCTTC.

There are many counts of this clonotype. In nucleotides, the CDR3 is TGTGCCAGCAGCTTATATCCCGGGACTAGATCTTCCGGGGAGCTGTTTTTT. Protein sequence: CASSLYPGTRSSGELFF. The V call is TRBV11-2, the J call TRBJ2-2, with 8 bases aligning to TRBD2. Per the germline V gene, CDR1 is SGHAT and CDR2 is FQNNGV. This CDR3 contains 17 residues. The J segment lost 6 bases and the V segment lost 2 bases, leaving 11 bases of the junction unmatched.

This clonotype showed up just a few times. This chain connects TRBV6-2 or TRBV6-3 to TRBJ2-1; 10 bases match TRBD1. V was pared by 4 bases and J by 15 bases, with 6 bases of the junction left unmatched. Germline lookup yields CDR1 MNHEY and CDR2 SVGEGT. The CDR3 loop spans 12 amino acids. This CDR3 is CASSWWGTGVFF. CDR3 nucleotide sequence: TGTGCCAGCAGTTGGTGGGGGACAGGGGTGTTCTTC.